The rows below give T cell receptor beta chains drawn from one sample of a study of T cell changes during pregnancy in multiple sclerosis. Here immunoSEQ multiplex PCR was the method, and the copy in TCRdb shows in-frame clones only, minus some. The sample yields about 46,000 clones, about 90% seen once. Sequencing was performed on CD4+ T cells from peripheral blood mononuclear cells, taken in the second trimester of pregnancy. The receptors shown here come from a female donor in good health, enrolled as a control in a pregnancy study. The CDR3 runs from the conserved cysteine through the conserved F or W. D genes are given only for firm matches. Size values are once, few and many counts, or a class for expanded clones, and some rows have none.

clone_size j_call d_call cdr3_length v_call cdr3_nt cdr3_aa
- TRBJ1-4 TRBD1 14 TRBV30 TGTGCCTGGAGTGTCGACAGGGGTAATGAAAAACTGTTTTTT CAWSVDRGNEKLFF
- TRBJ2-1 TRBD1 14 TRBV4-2 TGTGCCAGCAGCGACCCGGGACAGGGAAATGAGCAGTTCTTC CASSDPGQGNEQFF
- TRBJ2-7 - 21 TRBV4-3 TGCGCCAGCAGCCAAGATCTAGTGGGGGGGCATATACAGGGAATTTACTACGAGCAGTACTTC CASSQDLVGGHIQGIYYEQYF
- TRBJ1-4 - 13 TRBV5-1 TGCGCCAGCACGACAGGCCCACTAGAAAAACTGTTTTTT CASTTGPLEKLFF
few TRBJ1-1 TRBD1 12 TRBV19 TGTGCCAGTAGTTCGACGACAGGGGAAGCTTTCTTT CASSSTTGEAFF
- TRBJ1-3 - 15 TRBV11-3 TGTGCCAGCAGCCAGAGTCAGGTTACTGGAAACACCATATATTTT CASSQSQVTGNTIYF
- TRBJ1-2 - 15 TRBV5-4 TGTGCCAGCAGCTTGCTCAGCGGGACCTACTATGGCTACACCTTC CASSLLSGTYYGYTF
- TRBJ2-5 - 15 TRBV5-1 TGCGCCAGCACTACCGAGGGGATAGGGGGTAAGACCCAGTACTTC CASTTEGIGGKTQYF
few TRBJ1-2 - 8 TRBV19 TGTGCCAGTACGGGATTTCACTTC CASTGFHF
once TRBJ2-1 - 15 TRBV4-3 TGCGCCAGCAGCCTCGAGAGGGTTGGTGTCCATGAGCAGTTCTTC CASSLERVGVHEQFF
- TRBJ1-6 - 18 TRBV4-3 TGCGCCAGCAGCCAAGATTCGCTGCGCGGGAACAATAATTCACCCCTCCACTTT CASSQDSLRGNNNSPLHF
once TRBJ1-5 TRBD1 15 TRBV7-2 TGTGCCAGCAGCCTTCGGACAGGGGACGGTCAGCCCCAGCATTTT CASSLRTGDGQPQHF
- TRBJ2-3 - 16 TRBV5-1 TGCGCCAGCAGCTTCTCCCCTGTGGGGGCACGAGATACGCAGTATTTT CASSFSPVGARDTQYF
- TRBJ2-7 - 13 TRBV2 TGTGCCAGCGCTATACAGCCTCCTTACGAGCAGTACTTC CASAIQPPYEQYF
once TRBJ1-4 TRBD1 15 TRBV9 TGTGCCAGCAGCGCCAGGGGGTTTGCCCATGAAAAACTGTTTTTT CASSARGFAHEKLFF
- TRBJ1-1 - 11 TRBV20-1 TGCAGTGCTACGCGGGACGGGCTGGCTTTCTTT CSATRDGLAFF
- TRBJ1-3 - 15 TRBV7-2 TGTGCCAGCAGGGTCCAAGTCGGCTCTGGAAACACCATATATTTT CASRVQVGSGNTIYF
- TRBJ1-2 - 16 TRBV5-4 TGTGCCAGCAGCTCCGGTCAGGGGCCCACTAACTATGGCTACACCTTC CASSSGQGPTNYGYTF
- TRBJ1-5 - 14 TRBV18 TGTGCCAGCTCACCGGAGGGTTACAATCAGCCCCAGCATTTT CASSPEGYNQPQHF
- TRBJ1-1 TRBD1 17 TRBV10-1 TGCGCCAGCACAACTCTGGGGGACAGGGGGCGTAGCACTGAAGCTTTCTTT CASTTLGDRGRSTEAFF
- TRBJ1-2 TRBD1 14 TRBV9 TGTGCCAGCAGCGTAGGAGGACAGGGCTATGGCTACACCTTC CASSVGGQGYGYTF
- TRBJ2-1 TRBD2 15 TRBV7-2 TGTGCCAGCAGCTTGTCGGCGGGGGGGCACAATGAGCAGTTCTTC CASSLSAGGHNEQFF
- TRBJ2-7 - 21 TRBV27 TGTGCCAGCAGTTTATCGGGAGGATTTAGGGGGGGGCACGGGCCCACCTACGAGCAGTACTTC CASSLSGGFRGGHGPTYEQYF
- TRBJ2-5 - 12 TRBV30 TGTGCCTGGAGTGTGGCAGGAGAGACCCAGTACTTC CAWSVAGETQYF
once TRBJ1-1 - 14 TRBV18 TGTGCCAGCTCAATGGGACATCGGAACACTGAAGCTTTCTTT CASSMGHRNTEAFF
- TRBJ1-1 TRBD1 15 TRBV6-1 TGTGCCAGCAGTGATGCAGGGGGCAGGAACACTGAAGCTTTCTTT CASSDAGGRNTEAFF
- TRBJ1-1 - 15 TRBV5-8 TGTGCCAGCAGGTGGAGAGCAGGGTGGGACACTGAAGCTTTCTTT CASRWRAGWDTEAFF
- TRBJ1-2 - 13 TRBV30 TGTGCCTGGACAGTGACAGAAAACTATGGCTACACCTTC CAWTVTENYGYTF
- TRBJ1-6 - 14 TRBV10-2 TGCGCCAGCAGTGAGTCGTGGGGGGATTCACCCCTCCACTTT CASSESWGDSPLHF
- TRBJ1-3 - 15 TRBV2 TGTGCCAGCAGTCCCAGGGGCAACACTGGAAACACCATATATTTT CASSPRGNTGNTIYF
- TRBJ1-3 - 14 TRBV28 TGTGCCAGCAGTTTGCCCGCTATCGCCCACACCATATATTTT CASSLPAIAHTIYF
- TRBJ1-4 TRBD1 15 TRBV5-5 TGTGCCAGCAGCTCGAGCGGACAGGCGGTAGAAAAACTGTTTTTT CASSSSGQAVEKLFF
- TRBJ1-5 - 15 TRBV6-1 TGTGCCAGCAGGGAGGGCCCAGGGCAGGTCCAGCCCCAGCATTTT CASREGPGQVQPQHF
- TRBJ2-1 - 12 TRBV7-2 TGTGCCAGCAGCTTAAGTGGAGAAGAGCAGTTCTTC CASSLSGEEQFF
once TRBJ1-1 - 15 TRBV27 TGTGCCAGCAAAGAAGGACGGAGGGTGAACACTGAAGCTTTCTTT CASKEGRRVNTEAFF
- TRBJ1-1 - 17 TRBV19 TGTGCCAGTAGTAGAGCCCGCCAGACGGCGGGGATGACTGAAGCTTTCTTT CASSRARQTAGMTEAFF
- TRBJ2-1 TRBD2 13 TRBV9 TGTGCCAGCAGCGAGCCCAGCGGGGGGGTTCAGTTCTTC CASSEPSGGVQFF
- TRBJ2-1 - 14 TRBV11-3 TGTGCCAGCAGCTCATCCGGGGTGGGTAATGAGCAGTTCTTC CASSSSGVGNEQFF
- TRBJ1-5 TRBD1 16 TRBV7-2 TGTGCCAGCAGCTTATTAGGACAGGGGGCTCGTCAGCCCCAGCATTTT CASSLLGQGARQPQHF
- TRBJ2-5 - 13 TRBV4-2 TGTGCCAGCAGAGGACCCGGGGAAGAGACCCAGTACTTC CASRGPGEETQYF
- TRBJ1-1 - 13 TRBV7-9 TGTGCCAGCAGCTTCCAGGGTGACACTGAAGCTTTCTTT CASSFQGDTEAFF
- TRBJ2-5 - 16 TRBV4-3 TGCGCCAGCAGCCCCTCAGGACAGAACACCCAAGAGACCCAGTACTTC CASSPSGQNTQETQYF
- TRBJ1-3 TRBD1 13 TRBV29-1 TGCAGCGTAGGACAGGGACCAAGAAACACCATATATTTT CSVGQGPRNTIYF
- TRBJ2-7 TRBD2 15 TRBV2 TGTGCCAGCAGCGCTGGGGCTAGCGGGGATTACGAGCAGTACTTC CASSAGASGDYEQYF